This entry lists 25 T cell receptor beta chains sequenced from one sample in a study of CD8 T cells in ankylosing spondylitis. TCRdb redid the calling of the 5' RACE reads with MiXCR, one entry per CDR3 protein. Altogether some 220,000 distinct CDR3 sequences are present, under 12% being singletons, with the ten largest covering about 2.8%. Material for sequencing was blood, either unsorted or a sorted T cell fraction (not recorded which). The source of these receptors is a male donor with ankylosing spondylitis or in good health (not recorded which).

This clonotype was counted at least ten times. This chain connects TRBV5-1 to TRBJ2-1; maybe TRBD2 (6 bases). CDR1 and CDR2 (germline): SGHRS, YFSETQ. The ends were cut back, 1 base at V and 10 bases at J, with 18 bases in the middle. CDR3 size: 15 residues. The CDR3 sequence: CASSLSGDLYGEQFF. In nucleotides, the CDR3 is TGCGCCAGCAGCTTGTCGGGAGACCTATACGGGGAGCAGTTCTTC.

There are many counts of this clonotype. The chain employs TRBV25-1 and TRBJ2-2, with a weak D call TRBD2 (7 bases). Deletions cut 5 bases from V and 3 bases from J, with 16 bases between. The CDR3 sequence is 16 residues long. Germline V CDR1 and CDR2: MGHDK, SYGVNS. DNA of the CDR3: TGTGCCAGCAGTCAAAGCGGGACAAAGCACACCGGGGAGCTGTTTTTT. Amino acids: CASSQSGTKHTGELFF.

This chain joins TRBV25-1 and TRBJ1-1; TRBD1 aligns across 8 bases. J gave up 7 bases and V 2 bases, and 0 bases lay outside the gene matches. The CDR3 is made up of 12 amino acids. From germline, CDR1 is MGHDK and CDR2 SYGVNS. CDR3 region: CASSEGTGEAFF. The DNA for the CDR3 is TGTGCCAGCAGTGAAGGGACAGGTGAAGCTTTCTTT. Full variable domain (outside the CDR3, taken from reference TRBV25-1 and TRBJ1-1): EADIYQTPRYLVIGTGKKITLECSQTMGHDKMYWYQQDPGMELHLIHYSYGVNSTEKGDLSSESTVSRIRTEHFPLTLESARPSHTSQYLCASSEGTGEAFFGQGTRLTVV.

This clonotype was observed many times. The chain uses TRBV7-9 and TRBJ1-5; D is ambiguous. V lost 5 bases, J lost 5 bases, and 10 bases lay in between. This CDR3 has 13 amino acids. The germline V gene has CDR1 SEHNR and CDR2 FQNEAQ (reference sequence). The CDR3, as DNA: TGTGCCAGCAGCCCCTCACCAGATCAGCCCCAGCATTTT. Encoded protein: CASSPSPDQPQHF.

The sample holds many counts of this clonotype. This rearrangement joins TRBV20-1 to TRBJ2-5; D is perhaps TRBD1 (6 bases). V lost 3 bases, J lost 3 bases, and 17 bases lay in between. In germline, CDR1 is DFQATT, CDR2 SNEGSKA (reference sequence). CDR3 length: 15 amino acids. For the CDR3, the DNA is TGCAGTGCTAGTCTCATTGGGACATTTAAAGAGACCCAGTACTTC. Translating gives CSASLIGTFKETQYF.

Ten or more counts support this clonotype. This chain joins TRBV12-3 or TRBV12-4 and TRBJ1-5; TRBD1 agrees at 8 bases. The CDR3 extends over 14 amino acids. V was clipped by 2 bases and J by 8 bases; unmatched bases: 5. The CDR3: CASSLSGQAEPQHF. CDR3 nucleotide sequence: TGTGCCAGCAGTTTATCGGGACAGGCTGAGCCCCAGCATTTT.

This clonotype was counted a single time. Just one base apart from a much larger clone, this may be a read error. Given the absence of the conserved phenylalanine or tryptophan at the CDR3 end, a read error is likely. The J gene is TRBJ2-5, the V gene TRBV20-1; D may be TRBD2 (5 bases). The CDR3 is 13 amino acids. Germline lookup yields CDR1 DFQATT and CDR2 SNEGSKA (reference sequence). The CDR3 sequence: CSARGQLGETQYL. The CDR3 DNA reads as TGCAGTGCGAGAGGGCAGCTAGGGGAGACCCAGTACCTC.

This clonotype was observed a single time. At one end the junction does not follow the germline gene, possibly because of a read error. V usage is TRBV6-1 and J usage is TRBJ1-2; tentative D call: TRBD1 (5 bases). The CDR3 contains 14 residues. The germline V gene encodes CDR1 MNHNS and CDR2 SASEGT. The CDR3 nucleotides are TGTGCCAGCAGTCCCACCGGGACTGGGTATGGCTACATCTTC. Residues: CASSPTGTGYGYIF.

This clonotype was counted at least ten times. The chain links TRBV29-1 to TRBJ2-7, with D possibly TRBD1 on 5 matching bases. Trimming cost V 0 bases and J 5 bases, with 11 bases left between them. Germline CDR1 SQVTM, CDR2 ANQGSEA. There are 13 residues in the CDR3. The CDR3 protein is CSVEEGRVHEQYF. The CDR3 DNA follows: TGCAGCGTTGAAGAGGGCAGGGTCCACGAGCAGTACTTC.

The V call is TRBV29-1, the J call TRBJ1-2; maybe TRBD1 (6 bases). The ends were cut back, 4 bases at V and 3 bases at J, with 18 bases in the middle. The CDR3 is made up of 15 amino acids. CDR1 and CDR2 (germline): SQVTM, ANQGSEA. The CDR3 region is CSVGGQGPPYYGYTF. The DNA of the CDR3 is TGCAGCGTTGGAGGGCAGGGGCCGCCCTACTATGGCTACACCTTC.

The sample holds many counts of this clonotype. The CDR3 DNA reads TGCGCCAGCAGCTTCGAGGGTCCGCGCGGGAGGCCTACGGAGCAGTACTTC. The encoded protein is CASSFEGPRGRPTEQYF. The rearrangement joins TRBV5-1 to TRBJ2-7, with 8 bases matching TRBD2. J was trimmed by 7 bases and V by 2 bases; bases with no gene match: 17. CDR1 is SGHRS, CDR2 YFSETQ, per germline. The CDR3 has 17 amino acids.

This clonotype was seen many times. This chain's CDR3 is CASSRWTENEQYF. The CDR3 DNA reads as TGCGCCAGCAGCCGTTGGACAGAAAACGAGCAGTACTTC. The V call is TRBV5-1, the J call TRBJ2-7; D is perhaps TRBD1 (6 bases). With 4 bases removed from V and 5 bases from J, the gap between germline ends came to 13 bases. Germline values: CDR1 SGHRS, CDR2 YFSETQ. This CDR3 is 13 amino acids long.

This clonotype was detected ten times or more. The J gene is TRBJ1-1, the V gene TRBV5-1, with a weak D call TRBD1 (6 bases). Germline lookup yields CDR1 SGHRS and CDR2 YFSETQ. CDR3 length: 14 amino acids. V lost 6 bases to trimming and J lost 0 bases, with 12 bases between them. The CDR3, as DNA: TGCGCCAGCAACACAGGGAGCATGAACACTGAAGCTTTCTTT. Its translation is CASNTGSMNTEAFF.

This clonotype was seen ten or more times. J is TRBJ1-2 and V is TRBV20-1; 11 positions match TRBD1. CDR1 is DFQATT and CDR2 is SNEGSKA in the germline V gene (reference sequence). V lost 5 bases, J lost 5 bases, and 4 bases stayed unmatched. The CDR3 extends over 13 amino acids. The CDR3 loop reads CSALGTGGYGYTF. CDR3 coding DNA: TGCAGTGCTCTCGGGACAGGGGGATATGGCTACACCTTC.

As to this clonotype: A much bigger clone sits one base away, suggesting this may be a read error. In DNA, the CDR3 is TGCGCCAGCGAGACAGGGAATTCACCCCTCCACTTT. It codes for CASETGNSPLHF. J is TRBJ1-6 and V is TRBV10-1; 7 bases map to TRBD1. J lost 7 bases, V lost 8 bases, and 2 bases had no gene match. In germline, CDR1 is WNHNN, CDR2 SYGVQD (reference sequence). This CDR3 comprises 12 residues.

This clonotype was counted many times. The rearrangement joins TRBV20-1 to TRBJ2-1, with a weak D call TRBD2 (6 bases). V gave up 1 base and J gave up 3 bases, with 10 bases separating them. Germline V gene data show CDR1 as DFQATT and CDR2 as SNEGSKA (reference sequence). This CDR3 contains 14 residues. This CDR3 reads CSARVRGIYNEQFF. For the CDR3, the DNA is TGCAGTGCTAGAGTTCGCGGGATCTACAATGAGCAGTTCTTC.

This clonotype was seen at least ten times. This chain joins TRBV12-3 or TRBV12-4 and TRBJ2-3, with 11 bases identical to TRBD2. Losses at the gene ends were 6 bases for V and 0 bases for J; bases not matched to a gene: 11. This CDR3 region has 18 residues. The CDR3 coding sequence is TGTGCCAGCAGACGGGGACTAGCGGTTTTTCAAAGCACAGATACGCAGTATTTT. Protein sequence: CASRRGLAVFQSTDTQYF.

This clonotype was counted ten times or more. This rearrangement joins TRBV6-1 to TRBJ1-5; D gene uncertain. The CDR3 is 14 residues long. Germline V gene data show CDR1 as MNHNS and CDR2 as SASEGT. V was cut by 10 bases and J by 2 bases, with 15 bases left in between. The CDR3 region has the DNA TGTGCCACCTCACGGGCTTTGGGCAATCAGCCCCAGCATTTT. It translates to CATSRALGNQPQHF.

The chain uses TRBV30 and TRBJ2-1; 12 nucleotides agree with TRBD2. Per germline, CDR1 GTSNPN and CDR2 SVGIG (reference sequence). CDR3 size: 13 residues. DNA for the CDR3: TGTACCTTTCCTCCGGGACTAGCGGGTGAGCAGTTCTTC. This translates into CTFPPGLAGEQFF.

The V and J genes are TRBV6-2 or TRBV6-3 and TRBJ1-1, with no clear D. This CDR3 comprises 14 residues. Germline assignment: CDR1 MNHEY and CDR2 SVGEGT. The ends were cut back, 6 bases at V and 0 bases at J, with 11 bases in the middle. CDR3 sequence reads: CASSKTALNTEAFF. The CDR3 DNA follows: TGTGCCAGCAGCAAGACCGCGTTGAACACTGAAGCTTTCTTT.

The V call is TRBV18, the J call TRBJ2-7; D not resolved. The CDR3 sequence is 16 residues long. Germline V gives CDR1 KGHSH, CDR2 LQKENI. Trimming pared 2 bases from V and 3 bases from J, leaving 17 bases between. The DNA for the CDR3 is TGTGCCAGCTCACCAAGCAGCCTCCCCGCATACTACGAGCAGTACTTC. This sequence encodes CASSPSSLPAYYEQYF.

Worth noting for this clonotype: Just one base apart from a much larger clone, this may be a read error. This chain links TRBV6-2 or TRBV6-3 with TRBJ2-1; TRBD2 matches at 12 bases. After removal of 4 bases from V and 3 bases from J, the junction contained 4 bases not matched to a gene. From germline, CDR1 is MNHEY and CDR2 SVGEGT. The CDR3 extends over 16 amino acids. CDR3 region: CASSCSGLAGYNEQFF. The CDR3 DNA sequence: TGTGCCAGCAGTTGCTCGGGACTAGCGGGCTACAATGAGCAGTTCTTC.

A few counts support this clonotype. The chain has TRBV18 and TRBJ2-1, with D maybe TRBD1 (7 bases). The V end lost 0 bases, the J end lost 7 bases, and 22 bases lay between the germline ends. Germline V CDR1 and CDR2: KGHSH, LQKENI. The CDR3 runs to 18 residues. The CDR3 bases are TGTGCCAGCTCACCACCGAATCAGGGGGTAGGGACTTCGAATGAGCAGTTCTTC. Protein product: CASSPPNQGVGTSNEQFF.

This clonotype was counted at least ten times. The rearrangement joins TRBV12-3 or TRBV12-4 to TRBJ2-7; D is possibly TRBD1 or TRBD2 (6 bases each). V dropped 3 bases and J dropped 3 bases, with 12 bases sitting between them. The CDR3 is 14 residues long. The CDR3 loop reads CASSFAGTLYEQYF. DNA for the CDR3: TGTGCCAGCAGTTTCGCGGGGACACTCTACGAGCAGTACTTC.

The chain uses TRBV6-5 and TRBJ1-5; TRBD1 matches at 7 bases. V trimming: 3 bases; J trimming: 3 bases; junction bases outside the gene matches: 8. CDR3 size: 16 residues. Germline lookup yields CDR1 MNHEY and CDR2 SVGAGI. Here the CDR3 DNA reads TGTGCCAGCAGTTATGCAGGGGGGTATTCCAATCAGCCCCAGCATTTT. Its translation is CASSYAGGYSNQPQHF.